The clone carrying this T cell receptor beta chain was seen more than once but under ten times. Antigen unknown. TCRdb independently ran MiXCR on the 5' RACE reads; one entry per CDR3 protein. The data contain approximately 350,000 distinct CDR3 sequences, 13% to 15% of them seen just once; the ten biggest clones take up around a fifth. This entry belongs to a study of T-cell memory formation after mild COVID-19. At the level of the study: Largely donor-specific TCR clusters were found.

The CDR3 totals 16 residues. V was pared by 1 base and J by 0 bases, with 13 bases between. Germline CDR1 and CDR2: SGHRS and YFSETQ. Study-level points and caveats: Certain responding clones were present in pre-infection memory, suggesting participation of cross-reactive memory.

The sequence was collected from a man between 18 and 29 years old who had mild COVID-19 (a few samples of this study predate the infection). Cell type and time point are not known. The chain couples TRBV5-1 to TRBJ1-1, with D maybe TRBD1 (6 bases). Sequencing was done on a sample of PBMCs or a T cell subset sorted from them (not recorded which). CDR3 region: CASSLTVRGLNTEAFF. Written as DNA, the CDR3 is TGCGCCAGCAGCTTGACGGTCAGGGGCTTGAACACTGAAGCTTTCTTT. The variable domain in full, completed from reference TRBV5-1 and TRBJ1-1, reads KAGVTQTPRYLIKTRGQQVTLSCSPISGHRSVSWYQQTPGQGLQFLFEYFSETQRNKGNFPGRFSGRQFSNSRSEMNVSTLELGDSALYLCASSLTVRGLNTEAFFGQGTRLTVV.